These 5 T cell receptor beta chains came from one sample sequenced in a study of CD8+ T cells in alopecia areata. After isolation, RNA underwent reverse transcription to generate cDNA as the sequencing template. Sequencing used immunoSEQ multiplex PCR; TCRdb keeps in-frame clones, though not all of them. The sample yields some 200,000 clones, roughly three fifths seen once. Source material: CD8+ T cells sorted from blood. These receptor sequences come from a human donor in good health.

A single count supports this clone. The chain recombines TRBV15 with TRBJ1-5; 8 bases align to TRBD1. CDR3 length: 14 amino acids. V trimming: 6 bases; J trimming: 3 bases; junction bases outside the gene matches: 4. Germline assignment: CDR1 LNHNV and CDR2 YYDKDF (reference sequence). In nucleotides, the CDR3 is TGTGCCACCAGGGAGACAGGGGCCAATCAGCCCCAGCATTTT. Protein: CATRETGANQPQHF.

The CDR3 loop reads CASRTGVHTEAFF. The CDR3 region has the DNA TGTGCCAGCAGGACAGGGGTCCACACTGAAGCTTTCTTT. This chain connects TRBV6-5 to TRBJ1-1; 8 positions match TRBD1. With V trimmed by 6 bases and J by 3 bases, 3 bases remained unmatched. CDR3 size: 13 residues. Per the germline V gene, CDR1 is MNHEY and CDR2 is SVGAGI.

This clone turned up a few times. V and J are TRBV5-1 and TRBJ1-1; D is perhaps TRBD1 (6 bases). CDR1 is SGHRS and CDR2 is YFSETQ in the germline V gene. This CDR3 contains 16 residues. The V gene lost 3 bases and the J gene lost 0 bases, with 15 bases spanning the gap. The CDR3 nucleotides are TGCGCCAGCAGCTCGCCGGGACACGATATGAACACTGAAGCTTTCTTT. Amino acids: CASSSPGHDMNTEAFF.

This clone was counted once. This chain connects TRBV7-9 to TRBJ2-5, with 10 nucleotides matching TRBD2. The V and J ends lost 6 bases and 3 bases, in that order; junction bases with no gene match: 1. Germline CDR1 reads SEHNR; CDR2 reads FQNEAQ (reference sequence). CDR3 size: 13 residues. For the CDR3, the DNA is TGTGCCAGCAGTAGCGGGGGGAAAGAGACCCAGTACTTC. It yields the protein CASSSGGKETQYF.

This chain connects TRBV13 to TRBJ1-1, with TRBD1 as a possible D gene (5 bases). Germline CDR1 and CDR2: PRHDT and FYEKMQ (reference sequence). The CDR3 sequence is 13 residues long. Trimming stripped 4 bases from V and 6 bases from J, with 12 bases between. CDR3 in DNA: TGTGCCAGCAGCTCGCAGGGTTACGCTGAAGCTTTCTTT. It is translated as CASSSQGYAEAFF.